One T cell receptor (beta chain) is described in this entry. This specimen belongs to a study of blood T cell repertoires in COVID-19. CDR1 and CDR2 (germline): LNHDA, SQIVND (reference sequence). V was trimmed by 6 bases and J by 5 bases, leaving 13 bases between them. This CDR3 contains 14 residues. Patients of the Seattle cohort, enrolled during active infection, were followed longitudinally. The data were produced by immunoSEQ multiplex PCR, yet TCRdb's version contains in-frame clones alone and is incomplete. The data show 55,000 to 70,000 clones, 88% seen once. The origin of this receptor is a woman aged 60-75 years with COVID-19, enrolled during active disease. The chain employs TRBV19 and TRBJ1-4; D gene uncertain. Sequencing was performed on peripheral blood. The CDR3 DNA is TGTGCCAGTAGCCGCCTAGAGTACAATGAAAAACTGTTTTTT. Amino acid sequence: CASSRLEYNEKLFF.